One sample yielded the 32 T cell receptor beta chains listed below, sequenced in a study of cytomegalovirus exposure and HLA in healthy donors. Primers: 60 Vbeta forward and 13 Jbeta reverse. Sequenced by immunoSEQ multiplex PCR; TCRdb stores in-frame clones only, minus some. The sample comprises under 140,000 clones, around 83% of which are singletons, and just under 3% rests with the top ten. Specimen: PBMCs. These receptors all come from a woman aged 55-70 years in good health and CMV-seropositive.

This chain connects TRBV9 to TRBJ2-3, with D perhaps matching TRBD2 (6 bases). The CDR3 totals 18 residues. Per germline, CDR1 SGDLS and CDR2 YYNGEE. Trimming cost V 0 bases and J 0 bases, with 17 bases left between them. The CDR3 DNA follows: TGTGCCAGCAGCGTAGGGGGAGGAACTTCCTCTAGCACAGATACGCAGTATTTT. This codes for CASSVGGGTSSSTDTQYF.

The chain couples TRBV7-9 to TRBJ2-7, with 12 bases identical to TRBD2. The CDR3 runs to 15 residues. Germline CDR1 reads SEHNR; CDR2 reads FQNEAQ (reference sequence). V shed 1 base and J 4 bases; nucleotides not matched to a gene: 2. The CDR3 DNA is TGTGCCAGCAGCTTAGTAACTAGCGGGAGGTACGAGCAGTACTTC. It codes for CASSLVTSGRYEQYF.

The sample holds a few counts of this clone. J is TRBJ2-2 and V is TRBV28; D is uncertain. The CDR3 totals 11 residues. With 5 bases removed from V and 6 bases from J, the gap between germline ends came to 4 bases. Looked up from germline, CDR1 is MDHEN and CDR2 is SYDVKM. CDR3 DNA: TGTGCCAGCAGTCCCGCCGGGGAGCTGTTTTTT. Its protein product is CASSPAGELFF.

The gene calls are TRBV5-1 and TRBJ2-3; 14 bases match TRBD2. With 4 bases clipped from V and 6 bases from J, the junction kept 10 bases outside the gene matches. Germline V lookup: CDR1 SGHRS, CDR2 YFSETQ. This CDR3 is built from 17 residues. The CDR3 DNA reads as TGCGCCAGCAGCGGAGGGACTAGCGGGAGTGCGGGGGATACGCAGTATTTT. Protein product: CASSGGTSGSAGDTQYF.

The rearrangement uses TRBV5-4 and TRBJ2-7; 7 bases are shared with TRBD1. With 5 bases clipped from V and 2 bases from J, the junction kept 7 bases outside the gene matches. The CDR3 consists of 14 residues. Germline-derived CDR1 and CDR2 are SGHNT and YYREEE (reference sequence). The CDR3 DNA is TGTGCCAGCAGGAAGGGACAGCAAACCTACGAGCAGTACTTC. It is translated as CASRKGQQTYEQYF.

The chain employs TRBV2 and TRBJ1-2; D unclear. Trimming pared 4 bases from V and 3 bases from J, leaving 9 bases between. CDR1 is SNHLY and CDR2 is FYNNEI in the germline V gene. The CDR3 spans 13 residues. CDR3 loop: CASSVRGDYGYTF. The CDR3 DNA is TGTGCCAGCAGTGTGCGCGGCGACTATGGCTACACCTTC.

The V call is TRBV30, the J call TRBJ2-7; tentative D call: TRBD1 (6 bases). The CDR3 has 15 residues. The germline gives CDR1 GTSNPN, CDR2 SVGIG (reference sequence). The CDR3 DNA follows: TGTCCTAGGATAGGCGAGGGGGTAAGCTCCTACGAGCAGTACTTC. Translated, it gives CPRIGEGVSSYEQYF.

This sequence joins TRBV29-1 and TRBJ2-4, with 7 bases fitting TRBD1. CDR1 and CDR2 (germline): SQVTM, ANQGSEA. The V and J ends lost 5 bases and 3 bases, in that order; junction bases with no gene match: 10. The CDR3 sequence is 15 residues long. The CDR3 protein is CSVKDPTGDKNIQYF. DNA for the CDR3: TGCAGCGTTAAGGACCCAACAGGGGACAAAAACATTCAGTACTTC.

The chain employs TRBV11-2 and TRBJ2-7; TRBD2 matches at 16 bases. Germline V CDR1 and CDR2: SGHAT, FQNNGV. The CDR3 loop spans 17 amino acids. Losses at the gene ends were 4 bases for V and 4 bases for J; bases not matched to a gene: 7. CDR3 bases: TGTGCCAGCAGCTCAGCAGGGACTAGCGGGAGGGGGTACGAGCAGTACTTC. Residues: CASSSAGTSGRGYEQYF.

This clone was recorded only once. The chain combines TRBV29-1 with TRBJ2-1; D is unresolved. The CDR3 extends over 13 amino acids. The V gene's germline CDR1 is SQVTM and CDR2 ANQGSEA. The ends were cut back, 3 bases at V and 0 bases at J, with 6 bases in the middle. CDR3 nucleotides: TGCAGCGTTGACTGGAGCTCCTACAATGAGCAGTTCTTC. Its translation: CSVDWSSYNEQFF.

The chain has TRBV28 and TRBJ1-2, with unresolved D. This CDR3 is built from 12 residues. Deletions cut 6 bases from V and 4 bases from J, with 9 bases between. Germline V gene lookup returns CDR1 MDHEN and CDR2 SYDVKM. The CDR3 bases are TGTGCCAGCAGCCGGGAACTCTATGGCTACACCTTC. Translated: CASSRELYGYTF.

The gene calls are TRBV6-5 and TRBJ1-2, with a possible D match to TRBD1 (6 bases). The CDR3 totals 14 residues. V was shortened by 2 bases and J by 4 bases, with 11 bases between the two germline ends. Germline-derived CDR1 and CDR2 are MNHEY and SVGAGI. Here the CDR3 DNA reads TGTGCCAGCAGTTACCAAACAGGGCCCTATGGCTACACCTTC. Protein sequence: CASSYQTGPYGYTF.

There are a few counts of this clone. The V and J genes are TRBV9 and TRBJ2-2; 12 nucleotides line up with TRBD2. CDR3 size: 16 residues. V shed 5 bases and J 4 bases; nucleotides not matched to a gene: 6. The germline V gene has CDR1 SGDLS and CDR2 YYNGEE. The CDR3 DNA follows: TGTGCCAGCAGTGGAGGACTAGCGGGACCCACCGGGGAGCTGTTTTTT. This gives the protein CASSGGLAGPTGELFF.

The V gene is TRBV5-1, the J gene TRBJ2-3, with 9 nucleotides matching TRBD1. The length of the CDR3 is 15 residues. Trimming removed 4 bases from V and 3 bases from J; junction bases left unmatched: 6. Per germline, CDR1 SGHRS and CDR2 YFSETQ. CDR3 amino acids: CASSTGQGRTDTQYF. The CDR3 bases are TGCGCCAGCAGCACCGGACAGGGGCGGACAGATACGCAGTATTTT.

J is TRBJ2-1 and V is TRBV2; 7 bases align to TRBD2. V gave up 6 bases and J gave up 12 bases; unmatched junction bases: 8. This CDR3 is 12 amino acids long. Per germline, CDR1 SNHLY and CDR2 FYNNEI. The CDR3 region has the DNA TGTGCCAGCAGGCCAGACGGGGGGTGGCAGTTCTTC. It encodes CASRPDGGWQFF.

The chain uses TRBV2 and TRBJ2-3; perhaps TRBD1 as D (5 bases). Germline CDR1 SNHLY, CDR2 FYNNEI. Between the trimmed V and J ends, which lost 7 bases and 0 bases, there was a span of 11 bases. The CDR3 length is 14 residues. In nucleotides, the CDR3 is TGTGCCAGCATTATACAGGTCAGCACAGATACGCAGTATTTT. This gives the protein CASIIQVSTDTQYF. The full variable domain, in which reference TRBV2 and TRBJ2-3 provide the parts outside the CDR3, is EPEVTQTPSHQVTQMGQEVILRCVPISNHLYFYWYRQILGQKVEFLVSFYNNEISEKSEIFDDQFSVERPDGSNFTLKIRSTKLEDSAMYFCASIIQVSTDTQYFGPGTRLTVL.

The rearrangement joins TRBV13 to TRBJ1-1; D is uncertain. CDR3 length equals 12 residues. CDR1 is PRHDT and CDR2 is FYEKMQ in the germline V gene (reference sequence). Trimming removed 7 bases from V and 8 bases from J, with 14 bases in between. The chain's CDR3 is CASTSPELEAFF. Here the CDR3 DNA reads TGTGCCAGCACCTCCCCCGAGCTAGAAGCTTTCTTT.

This clone was detected only once. The chain couples TRBV6-5 to TRBJ2-5; the D gene is possibly TRBD2 (6 bases). TRBJ2-7 matches the DNA end more closely, so the J call is doubtful. The CDR3 is 15 amino acids. Germline CDR1 and CDR2: MNHEY and SVGAGI. Here the CDR3 DNA reads TGTGCCAGCAGTTACCTGCCGACTAGTCCCTACGAGCAGTACTTC. Translating gives CASSYLPTSPYEQYF.

The chain links TRBV28 to TRBJ1-5, with a tentative D call TRBD1 (6 bases). Germline CDR1 reads MDHEN; CDR2 reads SYDVKM. With 6 bases removed from V and 5 bases from J, the gap between germline ends came to 14 bases. This CDR3 is built from 14 residues. CDR3 nucleotides: TGTGCCAGCAGCCAGGACAGATTCGATCAGCCCCAGCATTTT. It encodes CASSQDRFDQPQHF.

In its sample, this clone was seen once. The CDR3 sequence: CASSPRTSGISEQFF. The CDR3 nucleotides read TGTGCCAGCAGCCCGCGGACTAGCGGGATAAGTGAGCAGTTCTTC. The chain has TRBV11-2 and TRBJ2-1, with 12 positions matching TRBD2. J was trimmed by 9 bases and V by 5 bases; bases with no gene match: 8. This CDR3 comprises 15 residues. CDR1 and CDR2 from the germline V gene are SGHAT and FQNNGV.

The rearrangement links TRBV28 to TRBJ2-7; D is possibly TRBD1 (6 bases). Trimming took 5 bases from V and 0 from J, leaving 14 bases between them. CDR3 length equals 15 residues. CDR1 and CDR2 (germline): MDHEN, SYDVKM. Here the CDR3 reads CASSPEDRSSYEQYF. Here the CDR3 DNA reads TGTGCCAGCAGTCCGGAGGACAGAAGCTCCTACGAGCAGTACTTC.

This clone has more than one count but fewer than ten. DNA for the CDR3: TGTGCCAGCAGTGAGGGGACAGGGGGGTCCTACGAGCAGTACTTC. Translated, it gives CASSEGTGGSYEQYF. The chain carries TRBV6-1 and TRBJ2-7; TRBD1 aligns across 11 bases. The CDR3 length is 15 residues. V shed 3 bases and J 1 base; nucleotides not matched to a gene: 2. The germline V gene has CDR1 MNHNS and CDR2 SASEGT.

This clone was seen more than once but under ten times. The chain employs TRBV6-1 and TRBJ1-2; 11 bases match TRBD1. CDR1 and CDR2 (germline): MNHNS, SASEGT. Germline trimming cut 7 bases from V and 6 bases from J; bases unmatched to any gene: 4. The CDR3 is made up of 13 amino acids. Here the CDR3 DNA reads TGTGCCAGCATACCGGGACAGGGGGATGGCTACACCTTC. Translating gives CASIPGQGDGYTF.

V usage is TRBV28 and J usage is TRBJ1-3; D may be TRBD1 (5 bases). The CDR3 extends over 16 amino acids. Germline CDR1 is MDHEN and CDR2 is SYDVKM. The germline V and J ends were trimmed by 4 bases and 3 bases, with 16 bases remaining between them. The CDR3 is CASSSKGAGYGNTIYF. DNA of the CDR3: TGTGCCAGCAGTTCCAAAGGGGCAGGCTATGGAAACACCATATATTTT. The full variable domain, in which reference TRBV28 and TRBJ1-3 provide the parts outside the CDR3, is DVKVTQSSRYLVKRTGEKVFLECVQDMDHENMFWYRQDPGLGLRLIYFSYDVKMKEKGDIPEGYSVSREKKERFSLILESASTNQTSMYLCASSSKGAGYGNTIYFGEGSWLTVV.

This chain links TRBV6-5 with TRBJ1-1, with D tentatively TRBD1 (6 bases). V dropped 11 bases and J dropped 1 base, with 14 bases sitting between them. CDR3 size: 13 residues. Looked up from germline, CDR1 is MNHEY and CDR2 is SVGAGI. CDR3 protein: CAVTGMKNTEAFF. Here the CDR3 DNA reads TGTGCCGTCACAGGGATGAAGAACACTGAAGCTTTCTTT.

The CDR3 DNA is TGTGCCAGCAGGACAGGTGGAATAGCCAAAAACATTCAGTACTTC. Amino acid sequence: CASRTGGIAKNIQYF. The chain is built from TRBV28 and TRBJ2-4, with D possibly TRBD1 on 6 matching bases. V dropped 6 bases and J dropped 0 bases, with 12 bases sitting between them. The CDR3 contains 15 residues. Germline loops: CDR1 MDHEN, CDR2 SYDVKM.

The chain carries TRBV2 and TRBJ2-1; tentative D call: TRBD2 (6 bases). Germline CDR1 reads SNHLY; CDR2 reads FYNNEI. The CDR3 is 17 residues long. Trimming left V 6 bases short and J 1 base short, with 19 bases between. The CDR3 protein is CASREGLGLRSYNEQFF. In DNA form, the CDR3 reads TGTGCCAGCAGGGAGGGCCTAGGTCTGCGTTCCTACAATGAGCAGTTCTTC.

The CDR3 here is CASRALQGASDYGYTF. CDR3 sequence (DNA): TGCGCCAGCAGAGCCCTACAGGGGGCGAGTGACTATGGCTACACCTTC. The chain employs TRBV5-1 and TRBJ1-2, with 9 bases matching TRBD1. The CDR3 contains 16 residues. The J segment lost 3 bases and the V segment lost 5 bases, leaving 11 bases of the junction unmatched. The germline V gene encodes CDR1 SGHRS and CDR2 YFSETQ.

The chain recombines TRBV10-3 with TRBJ2-5, with TRBD1 matching 9 bases. V shed 5 bases and J 5 bases; nucleotides not matched to a gene: 12. This CDR3 region has 16 residues. The germline gives CDR1 ENHRY, CDR2 SYGVKD. The CDR3 loop reads CAISLGQGMGGETQYF. Written as DNA, the CDR3 is TGTGCCATCAGTCTCGGACAGGGGATGGGCGGGGAGACCCAGTACTTC.

V usage is TRBV27 and J usage is TRBJ2-7; D possibly corresponds to TRBD1 (6 bases). There are 13 residues in the CDR3. Deletions cut 5 bases from V and 5 bases from J, with 13 bases between. Germline-derived CDR1 and CDR2 are MNHEY and SMNVEV (reference sequence). The CDR3 reads CASSPGTNNEQYF. CDR3 DNA sequence: TGTGCCAGCAGTCCGGGGACAAATAACGAGCAGTACTTC.

This chain joins TRBV6-5 and TRBJ1-5; D perhaps matches TRBD1 (6 bases). This CDR3 comprises 15 residues. V was shortened by 5 bases and J by 7 bases, with 18 bases between the two germline ends. Germline V gene lookup returns CDR1 MNHEY and CDR2 SVGAGI. For the CDR3, the DNA is TGTGCCAGCAGTAACCATGAACAGGGCCGCCAGCCCCAGCATTTT. This translates into CASSNHEQGRQPQHF.

The chain has TRBV6-5 and TRBJ2-7; 9 nucleotides match TRBD1. V lost 7 bases to trimming and J lost 4 bases; unmatched junction nucleotides: 8. The CDR3 is made up of 14 amino acids. Germline CDR1 is MNHEY and CDR2 is SVGAGI. CDR3 sequence reads: CASIDRGAGYEQYF. The CDR3 DNA follows: TGTGCCAGCATTGACAGGGGGGCCGGGTACGAGCAGTACTTC.